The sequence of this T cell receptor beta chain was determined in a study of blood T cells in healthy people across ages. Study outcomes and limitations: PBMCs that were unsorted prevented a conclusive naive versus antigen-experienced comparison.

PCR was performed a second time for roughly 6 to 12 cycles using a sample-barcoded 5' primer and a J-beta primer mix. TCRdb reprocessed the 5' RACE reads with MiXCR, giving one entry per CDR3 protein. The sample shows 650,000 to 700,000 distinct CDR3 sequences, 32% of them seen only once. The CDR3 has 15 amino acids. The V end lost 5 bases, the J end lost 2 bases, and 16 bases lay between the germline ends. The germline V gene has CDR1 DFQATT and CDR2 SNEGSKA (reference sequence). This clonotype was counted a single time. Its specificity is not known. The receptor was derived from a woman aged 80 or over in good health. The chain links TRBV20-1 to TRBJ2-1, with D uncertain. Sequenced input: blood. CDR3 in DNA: TGCAGTGCTTCCTCGGAAGGGATCGCCTACAATGAGCAGTTCTTC. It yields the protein CSASSEGIAYNEQFF.